A single sample gave rise to the 32 T cell receptor beta chains below, sequenced in a study of metastatic and nonmetastatic thyroid tumors. TCRdb re-called the PCR reads through MiXCR. The data hold tens of thousands of clones, with approximately 20% observed a single time. None of the patients had undergone any treatment ahead of thyroid surgery. Sequencing used blood. The receptors here all came from a female donor with papillary thyroid cancer or a benign thyroid nodule (not recorded which). Some clones in this sample may be carry-over from other donors' samples.

The V gene is TRBV30, the J gene TRBJ2-3, with TRBD2 matching 12 bases. Per germline, CDR1 GTSNPN and CDR2 SVGIG (reference sequence). The CDR3 consists of 18 residues. With V trimmed by 0 bases and J by 2 bases, 9 bases remained unmatched. For the CDR3, the DNA is TGTGCCTGGAGTGTGGTCCCCGGACTAGCGGGAACCACAGATACGCAGTATTTT. Its protein is CAWSVVPGLAGTTDTQYF.

This clone was recorded at least ten times. The chain joins TRBV5-1 to TRBJ1-4; 8 bases map to TRBD1. The germline V gene encodes CDR1 SGHRS and CDR2 YFSETQ. The CDR3 runs to 15 residues. Unmatched junction bases numbered 5, after V lost 0 bases and J lost 7 bases. The CDR3 here is CASSLDTGGVEKLFF. The CDR3 coding sequence is TGCGCCAGCAGCTTGGATACAGGGGGAGTTGAAAAACTGTTTTTT.

This rearrangement joins TRBV4-3 to TRBJ1-1, with TRBD1 matching 7 bases. V dropped 2 bases and J dropped 4; count of bases not matched to a gene: 7. Germline V gene lookup returns CDR1 LGHNA and CDR2 YSLEER. The CDR3 extends over 15 amino acids. The CDR3 bases are TGCGCCAGCAGCCAAAGACAGGGATTTGGCACTGAAGCTTTCTTT. Protein product: CASSQRQGFGTEAFF.

This clone was seen many times. This clone may be a read error of a much larger clone one base away. The same CDR3 also results from other DNA sequences found in this sample. The chain links TRBV7-6 to TRBJ1-2, with D unclear. CDR1 is SGHVS, CDR2 FNYEAQ, per germline. The CDR3 spans 12 residues. Trimming cost V 2 bases and J 7 bases, with 8 bases left between them. The CDR3 sequence is CASSLRGRGYTF. CDR3 in DNA: TGTGCCAGCAGCTTACGGGGTCGTGGCTACACCTTC.

This clone was recorded at least ten times. This chain joins TRBV11-2 and TRBJ2-1; D is perhaps TRBD2 (6 bases). Between the trimmed V and J ends, which lost 5 bases and 7 bases, there was a span of 18 bases. Germline loops: CDR1 SGHAT, CDR2 FQNNGV. The CDR3 covers 15 residues. CDR3 residues: CASSISGRTGNEQFF. CDR3 bases: TGTGCCAGCAGCATCTCCGGGAGAACTGGGAATGAGCAGTTCTTC.

This clone showed up many times. The J gene is TRBJ2-7, the V gene TRBV11-3; possibly TRBD1 for D (6 bases). CDR3 length: 13 amino acids. The germline CDR1 and CDR2 sequences are SGHNT and YENEEA. With 5 bases removed from V and 5 bases from J, the gap between germline ends came to 13 bases. The CDR3 DNA reads as TGTGCCAGCAGCGCGGACAGTTTTCACGAGCAGTACTTC. Residues: CASSADSFHEQYF.

This clone showed up just a few times. This could be a read error, since a much larger clone is one nucleotide away. This chain uses TRBV20-1 with TRBJ1-4, with 7 positions matching TRBD1. The CDR3 extends over 12 amino acids. Unmatched junction bases numbered 6, after V lost 6 bases and J lost 8 bases. In germline, CDR1 is DFQATT, CDR2 SNEGSKA (reference sequence). The CDR3 loop is CSAQGVGEKLFF. DNA of the CDR3: TGCAGTGCCCAGGGGGTAGGCGAAAAACTGTTTTTT.

This clone was counted at least ten times. A much more abundant neighbour one base away suggests this may be a read error. This chain joins TRBV24-1 and TRBJ2-3; D is ambiguous. Germline V lookup: CDR1 KGHDR, CDR2 SFDVKD. This CDR3 has 15 amino acids. V dropped 5 bases and J dropped 0 bases, with 11 bases sitting between them. CDR3 DNA: TGTGCCACCAGTGGTTTCTTGGGCAGCACAGATACGCAGTATTTT. Its translation is CATSGFLGSTDTQYF.

This clone occurred many times. CDR3 region: CASSPTGTGGAPNSPLHF. The DNA of the CDR3 is TGTGCCAGCTCACCTACCGGGACAGGGGGCGCCCCCAATTCACCCCTCCACTTT. V gene TRBV18 combines with J gene TRBJ1-6, with 12 bases identical to TRBD1. V was clipped by 3 bases and J by 7 bases; unmatched bases: 10. This CDR3 comprises 18 residues. The V gene's germline CDR1 is KGHSH and CDR2 LQKENI.

This clone was recorded many times. V gene TRBV15 combines with J gene TRBJ2-5, with 10 bases identical to TRBD2. The CDR3 sequence is 16 residues long. The junction had 10 bases not matched to a gene; V was cut back by 4 bases and J by 5 bases. Germline CDR1 and CDR2: LNHNV and YYDKDF (reference sequence). DNA for the CDR3: TGTGCCACCAGCACCAGGACTAGCGGAGGAGGGGAGACCCAGTACTTC. It is translated as CATSTRTSGGGETQYF.

This clone has at least ten counts. The chain recombines TRBV10-2 with TRBJ1-2; 10 bases align to TRBD1. The CDR3 extends over 14 amino acids. The junction had 8 bases not matched to a gene; V was cut back by 6 bases and J by 7 bases. Germline V gives CDR1 WSHSY, CDR2 SAAADI. Written as DNA, the CDR3 is TGCGCCAGCAGCCTGGACAGGGGGGTCGGTGGCTACACCTTC. This encodes CASSLDRGVGGYTF.

This clone was seen ten or more times. The V and J genes are TRBV30 and TRBJ2-7; 7 bases are a match to TRBD2. The junction had 8 bases not matched to a gene; V was cut back by 5 bases and J by 4 bases. Germline CDR1 is GTSNPN and CDR2 is SVGIG (reference sequence). The CDR3 loop spans 13 amino acids. In nucleotides, the CDR3 is TGTGCCTGGGGGATCAGCGGGGCTTACGAGCAGTACTTC. Amino acids: CAWGISGAYEQYF. Based on the CDR3 plus reference TRBV30 and TRBJ2-7, the full variable domain is SQTIHQWPATLVQPVGSPLSLECTVEGTSNPNLYWYRQAAGRGLQLLFYSVGIGQISSEVPQNLSASRPQDRQFILSSKKLLLSDSGFYLCAWGISGAYEQYFGPGTRLTVT.

Ten or more counts support this clone. A much larger clone sits a single nucleotide away, making a read error possible. This same CDR3 is encoded by further DNA sequences in the sample. The chain couples TRBV6-1 to TRBJ2-7, with 12 bases aligning to TRBD2. The CDR3 covers 14 residues. The V segment lost 6 bases and the J segment 5 bases; nucleotides outside the gene matches: 5. Germline lookup yields CDR1 MNHNS and CDR2 SASEGT. CDR3: CASSGLAGLNEQYF. For the CDR3, the DNA is TGTGCCAGCAGCGGACTAGCGGGATTAAACGAGCAGTACTTC.

The chain combines TRBV7-2 with TRBJ2-3; 8 bases line up with TRBD1. Germline values: CDR1 SGHTA, CDR2 FQGNSA. The CDR3 contains 13 residues. V was clipped by 5 bases and J by 6 bases; unmatched bases: 4. The chain's CDR3 is CASSLRQGDTQYF. CDR3 bases: TGTGCCAGCAGCCTCAGACAGGGGGATACGCAGTATTTT.

This clone is termed medium-sized (0.01 to 0.1%). The chain joins TRBV6-1 to TRBJ1-5; 8 nucleotides align to TRBD1. Germline V gene lookup returns CDR1 MNHNS and CDR2 SASEGT. J was trimmed by 4 bases and V by 4 bases; bases with no gene match: 6. The CDR3 sequence is 15 residues long. Written as DNA, the CDR3 is TGTGCCAGCAGTGGCCAGGGGGCGCAAAATCAGCCCCAGCATTTT. Its translation is CASSGQGAQNQPQHF.

This clone was detected many times. As DNA, the CDR3 is TGTGCCAGCAGCTTAGGTACAGGACAAAAACTGGGCTACACCTTC. Translated, it gives CASSLGTGQKLGYTF. The J gene is TRBJ1-2, the V gene TRBV7-9; D is possibly TRBD1 (5 bases). Germline assignment: CDR1 SEHNR and CDR2 FQNEAQ (reference sequence). The CDR3 has 15 amino acids. Trimming removed 1 base at V and 8 bases at J, with 17 bases between. The variable domain in full, completed from reference TRBV7-9 and TRBJ1-2, reads DTGVSQNPRHKITKRGQNVTFRCDPISEHNRLYWYRQTLGQGPEFLTYFQNEAQLEKSRLLSDRFSAERPKGSFSTLEIQRTEQGDSAMYLCASSLGTGQKLGYTFGSGTRLTVV.

The J gene is TRBJ2-7, the V gene TRBV19, with D tentatively TRBD1 or TRBD2 (5 bases each). Trimming stripped 1 base from V and 2 bases from J, with 12 bases between. The CDR3 runs 15 residues. Germline CDR1 is LNHDA and CDR2 is SQIVND (reference sequence). In DNA form, the CDR3 reads TGTGCCAGTAGTATAGCGGGGCTGCAGACCTACGAGCAGTACTTC. Protein product: CASSIAGLQTYEQYF.

This clone was detected many times. Other DNA sequences of this sample code for an identical CDR3. The V and J genes are TRBV19 and TRBJ2-7; D is unclear. Germline V gene data show CDR1 as LNHDA and CDR2 as SQIVND (reference sequence). The germline V and J ends were trimmed by 6 bases and 2 bases, with 17 bases remaining between them. The CDR3 consists of 15 residues. CDR3 amino acids: CASSIRDQPTYEQYF. In DNA, the CDR3 is TGTGCCAGTAGCATTAGGGATCAACCCACCTACGAGCAGTACTTC.

This clone was recorded once. A much bigger clone sits one base away, suggesting this may be a read error. The V call is TRBV11-1, the J call TRBJ2-5, with D tentatively TRBD1 or TRBD2 (6 bases each). Germline CDR1 SGHAT, CDR2 FQDESV (reference sequence). The CDR3 runs to 18 residues. The V gene lost 5 bases and the J gene lost 2 bases, with 24 bases spanning the gap. This CDR3 is CASSPGWGATRSQETQYF. For the CDR3, the DNA is TGTGCCAGCAGCCCCGGATGGGGGGCTACCCGAAGTCAAGAGACCCAGTACTTC.

This clone is medium-sized (0.01 to 0.1%) in the sample. The chain links TRBV28 to TRBJ2-7, with D hard to call. The CDR3 runs 13 residues. Trimming shortened V by 7 bases and J by 2 bases, and 12 bases separated the two germline ends. Germline V gives CDR1 MDHEN, CDR2 SYDVKM. CDR3 sequence: CASTLDPAYEQYF. CDR3 DNA: TGTGCCAGCACCTTAGACCCGGCCTACGAGCAGTACTTC.

This clone was seen many times. This chain connects TRBV2 to TRBJ1-2; perhaps TRBD1 as D (6 bases). Germline V gene data show CDR1 as SNHLY and CDR2 as FYNNEI. V was pared by 6 bases and J by 1 base, with 15 bases between. The length of the CDR3 is 15 residues. The CDR3 protein is CASSPVGGRNYGYTF. CDR3 DNA: TGTGCCAGCAGCCCTGTGGGGGGCCGTAACTATGGCTACACCTTC.

This clone has only one observation. The V call is TRBV20-1, the J call TRBJ2-7, with D perhaps assigned TRBD1 or TRBD2 (5 bases each). The CDR3 has 13 amino acids. Trimming took 3 bases from V and 7 from J, leaving 16 bases between them. The germline V gene has CDR1 DFQATT and CDR2 SNEGSKA (reference sequence). DNA for the CDR3: TGCAGTGCTAGGACCTCTCCTTGGGGGGAGCAGTACTTC. Encoded protein: CSARTSPWGEQYF.

This clone was found a few times. The rearrangement uses TRBV6-1 and TRBJ1-1; D is possibly TRBD1 (6 bases). Germline V gene data show CDR1 as MNHNS and CDR2 as SASEGT. The CDR3 covers 15 residues. Trimming cost V 6 bases and J 3 bases, with 17 bases left between them. CDR3 DNA: TGTGCCAGCAGATGCTACAGGGTGAGGGACACTGAAGCTTTCTTT. The encoded protein is CASRCYRVRDTEAFF.

This clone has ten or more counts. As DNA, the CDR3 is TGTGCCAGTAGTATACAAAGGGGTTCTGGGGCCAACGTCCTGACTTTC. Its translation is CASSIQRGSGANVLTF. V gene TRBV19 combines with J gene TRBJ2-6; D is possibly TRBD1 (5 bases). This CDR3 spans 16 amino acids. The V end lost 2 bases, the J end lost 1 base, and 9 bases lay between the germline ends. Germline CDR1 LNHDA, CDR2 SQIVND (reference sequence).

In this sample, this clone turned up once. This sequence joins TRBV13 and TRBJ2-5; TRBD2 agrees at 9 bases. The CDR3 sequence is 16 residues long. The ends lost 2 bases at V and 2 bases at J; junction bases unmatched: 6. Looked up from germline, CDR1 is PRHDT and CDR2 is FYEKMQ (reference sequence). The CDR3 DNA sequence: TGTGCCAGCAGCTTATCTCAGCGGGGGGTACAAGAGACCCAGTACTTC. It encodes CASSLSQRGVQETQYF.

This clone was counted ten times or more. The chain employs TRBV10-3 and TRBJ1-2; D uncertain. Trimming stripped 4 bases from V and 6 bases from J, with 21 bases between. Germline assignment: CDR1 ENHRY and CDR2 SYGVKD. This CDR3 has 16 residues. This CDR3 reads CAISALMERGKDGYTF. The CDR3 nucleotides read TGTGCCATCAGTGCATTGATGGAGCGGGGAAAGGATGGCTACACCTTC.

This clone was seen repeatedly, ten times or more. This chain joins TRBV6-5 and TRBJ2-5, with no clear D. The CDR3 is 12 amino acids. The germline V gene has CDR1 MNHEY and CDR2 SVGAGI. Trimming removed 2 bases from V and 4 bases from J, with 5 bases in between. The CDR3 loop is CASSYEVETQYF. The CDR3 DNA sequence: TGTGCCAGCAGTTACGAGGTAGAGACCCAGTACTTC.

This clone was seen at least ten times. The chain recombines TRBV4-2 with TRBJ1-1; D not certain. The germline V gene has CDR1 LGHNA and CDR2 YNFKEQ. V lost 0 bases and J 0 bases, leaving 11 bases between the germline ends. This CDR3 comprises 16 residues. CDR3 sequence: CASSQDQAAMNTEAFF. CDR3 in DNA: TGTGCCAGCAGCCAAGATCAAGCAGCAATGAACACTGAAGCTTTCTTT.

The J gene is TRBJ2-2, the V gene TRBV28; D not resolved. CDR3 length equals 15 residues. The germline CDR1 and CDR2 sequences are MDHEN and SYDVKM. Trimming took 6 bases from V and 5 from J, leaving 16 bases between them. DNA of the CDR3: TGTGCCAGCAGGGAAAGAGGTTTGGAAACCGGGGAGCTGTTTTTT. This gives the protein CASRERGLETGELFF. Variable domain in full (rest from reference TRBV28 and TRBJ2-2): DVKVTQSSRYLVKRTGEKVFLECVQDMDHENMFWYRQDPGLGLRLIYFSYDVKMKEKGDIPEGYSVSREKKERFSLILESASTNQTSMYLCASRERGLETGELFFGEGSRLTVL.

This clone was found many times. V usage is TRBV7-6 and J usage is TRBJ1-1, with 8 bases that match TRBD1. CDR1 is SGHVS, CDR2 FNYEAQ, per germline. The CDR3 covers 14 residues. The trim removed 5 bases at V and 7 bases at J, leaving 9 bases unmatched. CDR3 amino acids: CASSPPGGVDEAFF. CDR3 coding DNA: TGTGCCAGCAGCCCTCCAGGGGGCGTGGATGAAGCTTTCTTT.

The table lists this clone with many counts. The DNA of the CDR3 is TGTGCCAGCAGTTATTCGGACTATGGCTACACCTTC. Its translation is CASSYSDYGYTF. The V and J genes are TRBV6-6 and TRBJ1-2; D unresolved. Trimming stripped 3 bases from V and 3 bases from J, with 5 bases between. From germline, CDR1 is MNHNY and CDR2 SVGAGI (reference sequence). The CDR3 has 12 residues.

This clone was detected ten times or more. The chain combines TRBV7-8 with TRBJ2-1; D is perhaps TRBD2 (6 bases). This CDR3 contains 15 residues. In germline, CDR1 is SGHVS, CDR2 FQNEAQ. Trimming took off 3 bases at V and 8 bases at J, with 17 bases between the two ends. CDR3 residues: CASSFPSGSPDEQFF. CDR3 nucleotide sequence: TGTGCCAGCAGCTTCCCGAGCGGGTCCCCCGATGAGCAGTTCTTC. Supplemented by reference TRBV7-8 and TRBJ2-1, the full variable domain reads GAGVSQSPRYKVAKRGQDVALRCDPISGHVSLFWYQQALGQGPEFLTYFQNEAQLDKSGLPSDRFFAERPEGSVSTLKIQRTQQEDSAVYLCASSFPSGSPDEQFFGPGTRLTVL.